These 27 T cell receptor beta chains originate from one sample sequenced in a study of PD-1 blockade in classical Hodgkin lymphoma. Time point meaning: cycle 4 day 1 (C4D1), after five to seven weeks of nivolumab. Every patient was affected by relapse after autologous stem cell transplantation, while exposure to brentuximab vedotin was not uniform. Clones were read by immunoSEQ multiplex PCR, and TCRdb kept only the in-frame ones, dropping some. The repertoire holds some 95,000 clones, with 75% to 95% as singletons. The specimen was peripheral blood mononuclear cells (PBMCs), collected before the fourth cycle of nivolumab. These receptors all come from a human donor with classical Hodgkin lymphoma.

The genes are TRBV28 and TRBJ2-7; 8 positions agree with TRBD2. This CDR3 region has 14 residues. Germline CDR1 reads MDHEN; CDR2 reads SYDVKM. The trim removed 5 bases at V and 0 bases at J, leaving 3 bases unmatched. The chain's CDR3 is CASSPRGVSYEQYF. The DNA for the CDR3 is TGTGCCAGCAGTCCGCGGGGGGTCTCCTACGAGCAGTACTTC.

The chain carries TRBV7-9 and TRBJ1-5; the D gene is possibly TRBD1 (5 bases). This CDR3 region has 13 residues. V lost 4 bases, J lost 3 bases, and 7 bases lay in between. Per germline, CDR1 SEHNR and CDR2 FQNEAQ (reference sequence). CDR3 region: CASSSGNNQPQHF. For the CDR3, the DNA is TGTGCCAGCAGCTCAGGGAACAATCAGCCCCAGCATTTT.

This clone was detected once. CDR3 in amino acids: CASQGSYNEQFF. In nucleotides, the CDR3 is TGTGCCAGTCAGGGATCCTACAATGAGCAGTTCTTC. The genes are TRBV19 and TRBJ2-1; D may be TRBD1 (5 bases). This CDR3 is 12 amino acids long. V lost 8 bases to trimming and J lost 1 base, with 6 bases between them. The germline gives CDR1 LNHDA, CDR2 SQIVND (reference sequence).

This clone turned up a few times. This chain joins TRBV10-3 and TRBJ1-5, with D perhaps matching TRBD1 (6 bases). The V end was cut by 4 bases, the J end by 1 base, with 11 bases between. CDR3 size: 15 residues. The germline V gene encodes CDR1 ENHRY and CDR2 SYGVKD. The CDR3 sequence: CAISGTGSSNQPQHF. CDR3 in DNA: TGTGCCATCAGTGGCACAGGGTCGAGCAATCAGCCCCAGCATTTT.

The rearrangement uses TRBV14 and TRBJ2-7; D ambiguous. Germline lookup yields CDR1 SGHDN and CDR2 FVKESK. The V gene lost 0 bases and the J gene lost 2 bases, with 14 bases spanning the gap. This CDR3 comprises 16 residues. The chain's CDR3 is CASSQDSGRKTYEQYF. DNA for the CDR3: TGTGCCAGCAGCCAAGATTCAGGACGGAAGACCTACGAGCAGTACTTC.

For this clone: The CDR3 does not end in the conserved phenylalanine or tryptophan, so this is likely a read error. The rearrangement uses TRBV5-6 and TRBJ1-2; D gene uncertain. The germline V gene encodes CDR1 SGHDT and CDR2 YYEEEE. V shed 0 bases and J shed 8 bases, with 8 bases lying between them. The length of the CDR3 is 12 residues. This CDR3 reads CASSLGWGGYTL. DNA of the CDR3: TGTGCCAGCAGCTTGGGGTGGGGAGGCTACACCCTC.

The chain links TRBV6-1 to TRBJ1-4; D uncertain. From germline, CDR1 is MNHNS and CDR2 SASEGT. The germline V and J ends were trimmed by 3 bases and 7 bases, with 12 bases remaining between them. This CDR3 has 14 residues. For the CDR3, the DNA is TGTGCCAGCAGTGATCGGCCCCCCGGTGAAAAACTGTTTTTT. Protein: CASSDRPPGEKLFF.

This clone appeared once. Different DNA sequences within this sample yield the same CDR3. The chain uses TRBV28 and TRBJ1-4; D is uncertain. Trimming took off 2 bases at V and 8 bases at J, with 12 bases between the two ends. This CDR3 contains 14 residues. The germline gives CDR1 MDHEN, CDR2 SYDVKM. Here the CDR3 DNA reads TGTGCCAGCAGTTTAGTAGGACTACGAGAAAAACTGTTTTTT. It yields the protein CASSLVGLREKLFF.

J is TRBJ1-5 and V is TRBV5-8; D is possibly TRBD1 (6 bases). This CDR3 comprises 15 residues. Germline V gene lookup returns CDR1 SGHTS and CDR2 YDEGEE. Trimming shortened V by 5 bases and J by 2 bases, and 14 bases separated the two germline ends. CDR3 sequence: CASRHSTGRNQPQHF. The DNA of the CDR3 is TGTGCCAGCAGACACTCCACAGGGCGCAATCAGCCCCAGCATTTT.

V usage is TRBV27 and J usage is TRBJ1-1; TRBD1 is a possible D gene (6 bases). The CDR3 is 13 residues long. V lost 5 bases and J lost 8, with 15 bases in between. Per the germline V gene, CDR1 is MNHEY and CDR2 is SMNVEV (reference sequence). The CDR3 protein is CASSPHTGAEAFF. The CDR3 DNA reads TGTGCCAGCAGTCCTCACACGGGGGCAGAAGCTTTCTTT.

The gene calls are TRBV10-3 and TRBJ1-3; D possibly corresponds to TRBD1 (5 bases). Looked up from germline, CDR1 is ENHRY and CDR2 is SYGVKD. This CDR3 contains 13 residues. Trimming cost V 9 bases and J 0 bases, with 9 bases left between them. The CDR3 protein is CAIWRGSGNTIYF. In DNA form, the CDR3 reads TGTGCCATATGGAGGGGCTCTGGAAACACCATATATTTT.

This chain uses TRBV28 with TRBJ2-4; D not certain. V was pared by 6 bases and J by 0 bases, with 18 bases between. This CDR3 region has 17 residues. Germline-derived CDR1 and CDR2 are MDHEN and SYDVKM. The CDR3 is CASRRTFGKLAKNIQYF. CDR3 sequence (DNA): TGTGCCAGCAGGAGGACCTTCGGTAAACTAGCCAAAAACATTCAGTACTTC.

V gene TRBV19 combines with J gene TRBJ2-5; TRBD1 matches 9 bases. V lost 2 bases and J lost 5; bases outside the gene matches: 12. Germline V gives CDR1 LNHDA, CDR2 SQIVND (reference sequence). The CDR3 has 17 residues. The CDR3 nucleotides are TGTGCCAGTAGTATATCCGTCACACAGGGGGCCAGGGAGACCCAGTACTTC. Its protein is CASSISVTQGARETQYF.

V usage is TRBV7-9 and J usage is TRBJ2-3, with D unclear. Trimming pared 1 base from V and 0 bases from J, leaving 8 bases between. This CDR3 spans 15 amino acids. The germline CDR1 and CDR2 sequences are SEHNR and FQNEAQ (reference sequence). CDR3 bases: TGTGCCAGCAGCTTAGACCTGGCGAGCACAGATACGCAGTATTTT. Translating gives CASSLDLASTDTQYF. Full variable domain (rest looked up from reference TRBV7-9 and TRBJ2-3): DTGVSQNPRHKITKRGQNVTFRCDPISEHNRLYWYRQTLGQGPEFLTYFQNEAQLEKSRLLSDRFSAERPKGSFSTLEIQRTEQGDSAMYLCASSLDLASTDTQYFGPGTRLTVL.

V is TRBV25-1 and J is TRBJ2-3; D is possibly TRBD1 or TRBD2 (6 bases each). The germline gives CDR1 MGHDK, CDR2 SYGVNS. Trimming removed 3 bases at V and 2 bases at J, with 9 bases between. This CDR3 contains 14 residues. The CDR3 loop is CASSDPGATDTQYF. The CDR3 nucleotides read TGTGCCAGCAGTGATCCGGGGGCCACAGATACGCAGTATTTT. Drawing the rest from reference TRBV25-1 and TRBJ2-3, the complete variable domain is EADIYQTPRYLVIGTGKKITLECSQTMGHDKMYWYQQDPGMELHLIHYSYGVNSTEKGDLSSESTVSRIRTEHFPLTLESARPSHTSQYLCASSDPGATDTQYFGPGTRLTVL.

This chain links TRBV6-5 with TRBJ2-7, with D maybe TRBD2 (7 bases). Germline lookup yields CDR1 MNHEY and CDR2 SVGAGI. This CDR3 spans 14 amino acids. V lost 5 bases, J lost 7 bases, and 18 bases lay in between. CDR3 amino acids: CASSPWGGPGEQYF. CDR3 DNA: TGTGCCAGCAGTCCTTGGGGGGGCCCTGGGGAGCAGTACTTC.

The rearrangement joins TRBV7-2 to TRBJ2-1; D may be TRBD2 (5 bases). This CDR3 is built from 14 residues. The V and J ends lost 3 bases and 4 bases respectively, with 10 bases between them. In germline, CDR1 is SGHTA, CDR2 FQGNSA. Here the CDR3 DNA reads TGTGCCAGCAGCTTGGTTCGGGGTTACAATGAGCAGTTCTTC. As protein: CASSLVRGYNEQFF.

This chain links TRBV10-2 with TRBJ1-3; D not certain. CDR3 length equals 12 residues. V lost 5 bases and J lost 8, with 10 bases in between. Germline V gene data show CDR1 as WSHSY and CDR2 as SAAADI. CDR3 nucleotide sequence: TGCGCCAGCAGTTCCCTGGGAGACACCATATATTTT. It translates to CASSSLGDTIYF.

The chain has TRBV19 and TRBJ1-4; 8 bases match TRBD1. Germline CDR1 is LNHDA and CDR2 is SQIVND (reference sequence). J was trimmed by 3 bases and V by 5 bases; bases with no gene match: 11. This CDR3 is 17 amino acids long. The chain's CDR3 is CASSPDRAPVANEKLFF. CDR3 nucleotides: TGTGCCAGTAGTCCGGACAGGGCCCCTGTGGCTAATGAAAAACTGTTTTTT.

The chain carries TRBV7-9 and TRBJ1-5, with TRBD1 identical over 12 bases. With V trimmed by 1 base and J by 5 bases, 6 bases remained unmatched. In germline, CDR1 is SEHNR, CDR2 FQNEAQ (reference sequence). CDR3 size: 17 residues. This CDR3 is CASSLGGTGGDDQPQHF. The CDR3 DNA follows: TGTGCCAGCAGCTTAGGAGGGACAGGGGGCGACGATCAGCCCCAGCATTTT.

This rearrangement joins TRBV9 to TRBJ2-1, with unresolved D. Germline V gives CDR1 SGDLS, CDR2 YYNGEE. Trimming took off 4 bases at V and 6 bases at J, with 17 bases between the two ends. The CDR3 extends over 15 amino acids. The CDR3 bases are TGTGCCAGCAGCCTCGGGCGGATCCGGAGCAATGAGCAGTTCTTC. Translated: CASSLGRIRSNEQFF.

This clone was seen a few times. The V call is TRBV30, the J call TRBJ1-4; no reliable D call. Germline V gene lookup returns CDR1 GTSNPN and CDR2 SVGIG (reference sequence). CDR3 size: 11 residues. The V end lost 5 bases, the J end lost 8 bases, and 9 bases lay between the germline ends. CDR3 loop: CAWERSEKLFF. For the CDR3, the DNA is TGTGCCTGGGAGCGGTCCGAAAAACTGTTTTTT.

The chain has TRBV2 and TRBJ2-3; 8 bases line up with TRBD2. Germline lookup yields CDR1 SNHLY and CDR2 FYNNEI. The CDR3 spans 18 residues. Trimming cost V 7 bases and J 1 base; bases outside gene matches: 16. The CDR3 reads CASKREAAGGVGTDTQYF. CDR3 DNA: TGTGCCAGCAAAAGGGAGGCGGCGGGGGGTGTGGGCACAGATACGCAGTATTTT.

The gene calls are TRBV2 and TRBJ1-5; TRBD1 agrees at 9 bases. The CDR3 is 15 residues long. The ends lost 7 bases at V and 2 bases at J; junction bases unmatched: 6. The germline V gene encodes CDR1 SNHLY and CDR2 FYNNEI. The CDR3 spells CASKQGARGNQPQHF. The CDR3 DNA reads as TGTGCCAGCAAACAGGGGGCTCGAGGCAATCAGCCCCAGCATTTT.

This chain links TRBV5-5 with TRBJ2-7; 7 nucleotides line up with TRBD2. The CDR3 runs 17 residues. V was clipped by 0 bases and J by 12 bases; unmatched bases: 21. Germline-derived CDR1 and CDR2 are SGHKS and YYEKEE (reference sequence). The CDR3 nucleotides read TGTGCCAGCAGCTTGGGTCTCGGGAGTCGCGGGGGAACATGGTGGTACTTC. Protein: CASSLGLGSRGGTWWYF. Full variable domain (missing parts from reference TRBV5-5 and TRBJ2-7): DAGVTQSPTHLIKTRGQQVTLRCSPISGHKSVSWYQQVLGQGPQFIFQYYEKEERGRGNFPDRFSARQFPNYSSELNVNALLLGDSALYLCASSLGLGSRGGTWWYFGPGTRLTVT.

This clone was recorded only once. CDR3 nucleotide sequence: TGTGCCAGCAGCGGGACAGGGGGCGGTCCAGCGAACACCGGGGAGCTGTTTTTT. Translation gives CASSGTGGGPANTGELFF. The V gene is TRBV6-4, the J gene TRBJ2-2, with 12 bases that match TRBD1. The ends lost 6 bases at V and 0 bases at J; junction bases unmatched: 8. The CDR3 consists of 18 residues. Germline V gene data show CDR1 as MRHNA and CDR2 as SNTAGT.

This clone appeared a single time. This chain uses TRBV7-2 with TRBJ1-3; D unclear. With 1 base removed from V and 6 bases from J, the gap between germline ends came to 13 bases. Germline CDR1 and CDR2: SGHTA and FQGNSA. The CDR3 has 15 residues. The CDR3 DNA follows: TGTGCCAGCAGCTTAGATCGTGCTGGTATAAACACCATATATTTT. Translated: CASSLDRAGINTIYF. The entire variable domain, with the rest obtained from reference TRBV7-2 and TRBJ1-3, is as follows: GAGVSQSPSNKVTEKGKDVELRCDPISGHTALYWYRQSLGQGLEFLIYFQGNSAPDKSGLPSDRFSAERTGGSVSTLTIQRTQQEDSAVYLCASSLDRAGINTIYFGEGSWLTVV.